The clone carrying this T cell receptor beta chain was observed a handful of times. The data were taken from a study of early T cells in non-severe SARS-CoV-2 infection. Whole-study context: It was bulk RNA from unsorted whole blood that was sequenced, and the chains were unpaired.

TCRdb reanalysed the 5' RACE reads using MiXCR and keeps one entry per CDR3 protein. The repertoire consists of 80,000 to 95,000 distinct CDR3 sequences, with 16% occurring once and the leading ten covering around 4.9%. The sequencing here drew on whole blood, taken at baseline. The sequence came from an adult who was a healthcare worker with PCR-confirmed SARS-CoV-2 infection or an uninfected control (not recorded which).

The DNA of the CDR3 is TGTGCCAGCAGCAAATCACGGGAGTTAGATACGCAGTATTTT. Protein sequence: CASSKSRELDTQYF. This sequence joins TRBV21-1 and TRBJ2-3; TRBD2 is the table's D call, not checked against the DNA. TRBV21-1 counts as a pseudogene. This CDR3 has 14 amino acids.